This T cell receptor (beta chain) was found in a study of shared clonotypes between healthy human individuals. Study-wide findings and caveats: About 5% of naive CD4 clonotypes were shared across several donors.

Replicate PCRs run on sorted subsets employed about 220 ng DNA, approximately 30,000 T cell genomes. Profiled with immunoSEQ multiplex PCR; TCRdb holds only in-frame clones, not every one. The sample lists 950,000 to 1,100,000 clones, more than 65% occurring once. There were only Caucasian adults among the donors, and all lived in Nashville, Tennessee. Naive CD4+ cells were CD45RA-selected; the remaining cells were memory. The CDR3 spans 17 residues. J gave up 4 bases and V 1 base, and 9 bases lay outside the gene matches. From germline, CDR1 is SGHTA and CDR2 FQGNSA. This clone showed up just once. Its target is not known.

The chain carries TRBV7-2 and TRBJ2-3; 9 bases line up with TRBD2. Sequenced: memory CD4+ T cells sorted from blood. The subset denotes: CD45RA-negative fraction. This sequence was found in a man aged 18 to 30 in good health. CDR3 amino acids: CASSLVLAGTGADTQYF. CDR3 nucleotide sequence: TGTGCCAGCAGCTTAGTTCTAGCGGGGACGGGCGCAGATACGCAGTATTTT.